These 7 T cell receptor beta chains were sequenced from one sample in a study of Ad26.COV2.S vaccination and SARS-CoV-2 variants. As to treatment: 19 received Ad26.COV2.S at low or high dose, single or two shots; a few received placebo; per-sample allocation not given. Collection of samples fell on day 63 after the first vaccine or placebo injection. Profiled with immunoSEQ multiplex PCR; TCRdb holds only in-frame clones, not every one. The sample has 350,000 to 450,000 clones; 83% are singletons. The sequenced sample was peripheral blood, obtained in a trial of Ad26.COV2.S vaccine versus placebo. Receptor source: a person aged 18-60 years who received the Ad26.COV2.S COVID-19 vaccine or a placebo.

This rearrangement joins TRBV6-5 to TRBJ2-7; 7 bases match TRBD1. V shed 2 bases, J shed 7 bases, and the junction held 5 bases outside the gene matches. The CDR3 contains 13 residues. Germline CDR1 and CDR2: MNHEY and SVGAGI. CDR3 DNA sequence: TGTGCCAGCAGTTACATAGGGGGCGGAGAGCAGTACTTC. Translation: CASSYIGGGEQYF.

The chain links TRBV19 to TRBJ1-2; D possibly corresponds to TRBD1 (5 bases). Trimming cost V 4 bases and J 7 bases, with 16 bases left between them. CDR3 length: 14 amino acids. The V gene's germline CDR1 is LNHDA and CDR2 SQIVND (reference sequence). Here the CDR3 reads CASSNSGARGGYTF. The CDR3 DNA follows: TGTGCCAGTAGTAACTCCGGGGCCCGCGGTGGCTACACCTTC.

The chain couples TRBV3-1 (or the pseudogene TRBV3-2) to TRBJ2-1; 8 bases agree with TRBD2. V lost 4 bases, J lost 10 bases, and 0 bases stayed unmatched. Germline CDR1 and CDR2: LGHDT and YNNKEL (reference sequence). CDR3 size: 11 residues. As DNA, the CDR3 is TGTGCCAGCAGCCGCGGGGGGGAGCAGTTCTTC. Residues: CASSRGGEQFF.

The sample holds a few counts of this clone. V and J are TRBV7-2 and TRBJ2-7, with 8 bases lining up with TRBD2. V shed 6 bases and J 3 bases; nucleotides not matched to a gene: 4. CDR1 and CDR2 (germline): SGHTA, FQGNSA. The CDR3 runs 13 residues. DNA for the CDR3: TGTGCCAGCAGGATAGCGGGGATCTACGAGCAGTACTTC. Its protein product is CASRIAGIYEQYF.

The chain has TRBV7-2 and TRBJ1-6; TRBD1 matches at 7 bases. The CDR3 loop spans 15 amino acids. The V and J ends lost 1 base and 7 bases, in that order; junction bases with no gene match: 4. The germline V gene encodes CDR1 SGHTA and CDR2 FQGNSA. The CDR3 here is CASSLGTGTNSPLHF. In nucleotides, the CDR3 is TGTGCCAGCAGCTTAGGGACAGGAACAAATTCACCCCTCCACTTT.

The chain is built from TRBV6-2 or TRBV6-3 and TRBJ2-7, with D tentatively TRBD1 or TRBD2 (6 bases each). Germline values: CDR1 MNHEY, CDR2 SVGEGT. The CDR3 loop spans 18 amino acids. V lost 4 bases and J lost 2, with 24 bases in between. The CDR3 DNA reads as TGTGCCAGCAGTTCATTTGGATTTCGGGGGCCGAACCCCTACGAGCAGTACTTC. Amino acids: CASSSFGFRGPNPYEQYF.

This clone has only a few counts. This sequence joins TRBV5-1 and TRBJ1-2; D is uncertain. Germline assignment: CDR1 SGHRS and CDR2 YFSETQ. V dropped 0 bases and J dropped 6 bases, with 3 bases sitting between them. The CDR3 has 11 amino acids. As DNA, the CDR3 is TGCGCCAGCAGCTTGGGGCATGGCTACACCTTC. This encodes CASSLGHGYTF.